The 9 T cell receptor delta chains given below trace back to one sample, sequenced in a study of Vδ1+ human thymocytes. The template was reverse-transcribed extracted RNA. Multiplex PCR used pooled V-gene forward primers and a constant-region reverse primer to amplify CDR3s. TCRdb made new clone calls on the multiplex PCR reads using CATT. This sample has 70,000 to 90,000 delta-chain clones, with around 35% found just once. Study observations and caveats: In the thymus, TRG and TRD repertoires looked highly polyclonal with Gaussian CDR3 lengths.

These TCRs are of unknown antigen specificity. The specimen was Vdelta1+ gamma-delta thymocytes from the thymus. Noted subset: FACS-sorted CD3+ TCRalphabeta- TCRVdelta1+ TCRVdelta2- thymocytes. The receptors originated from a boy younger than two who had congenital heart surgery.

The V call is TRDV1, the J call TRDJ1; 13 bases map to TRDD3. This CDR3 contains 20 residues. Germline V gives CDR1 TSWWSYY, CDR2 QGS. V trimming: 5 bases; J trimming: 3 bases; junction bases outside the gene matches: 18. The CDR3 spells CALGPPPGHFTGGYADKLIF. CDR3 in DNA: TGTGCTCTTGGGCCCCCCCCCGGCCACTTTACTGGGGGATACGCCGATAAACTCATCTTT.

On this clone: This sample includes further DNA sequences coding for the same CDR3. This chain uses TRDV1 with TRDJ1; 8 bases are shared with TRDD3. CDR1 TSWWSYY and CDR2 QGS come from the germline V gene. The CDR3 spans 18 residues. J lost 0 bases, V lost 2 bases, and 11 bases had no gene match. As DNA, the CDR3 is TGTGCTCTTGGGGAATTGACTGGGGGGTACTTGTACACCGATAAACTCATCTTT. Translating it yields CALGELTGGYLYTDKLIF.

This clone was seen a single time. The chain has TRDV1 and TRDJ1; the match to TRDD3 covers 10 bases. This CDR3 spans 20 amino acids. Germline CDR1 and CDR2: TSWWSYY and QGS. The V gene end was trimmed by 3 bases and the J gene end by 2 bases; junction bases not matched to a gene: 18. The DNA of the CDR3 is TGTGCTCTTGGGGACCGATTCCTACCGGGGGATACGCCGGGGACCGATAAACTCATCTTT. Translated: CALGDRFLPGDTPGTDKLIF.

This clone was recorded a few times. The rearrangement joins TRDV1 to TRDJ1; D uncertain. Germline CDR1 is TSWWSYY and CDR2 is QGS. The CDR3 spans 15 residues. The germline V and J ends were trimmed by 9 bases and 5 bases, with 22 bases remaining between them. CDR3 amino acids: CALHCTPSPGDKLIF. In nucleotides, the CDR3 is TGTGCTCTGCACTGTACTCCCTCCCCGGGGGATAAACTCATCTTT.

This chain links TRDV1 with TRDJ1; 10 nucleotides agree with TRDD3. CDR3 length: 19 residues. V lost 2 bases and J lost 1; bases outside the gene matches: 13. Germline-derived CDR1 and CDR2 are TSWWSYY and QGS. The CDR3 DNA reads as TGTGCTCTTGGGGAAAGCCCCCGGTCACTGGGGGATCGCACCGATAAACTCATCTTT. It specifies CALGESPRSLGDRTDKLIF.

This clone was observed a few times. The chain links TRDV1 to TRDJ1, with 8 bases that match TRDD3. J was trimmed by 0 bases and V by 1 base; bases with no gene match: 13. CDR1 is TSWWSYY, CDR2 QGS, per germline. This CDR3 region has 19 residues. CDR3 nucleotide sequence: TGTGCTCTTGGGGAACGCCTTGCTCTACTGGGGGGGTACACCGATAAACTCATCTTT. It yields the protein CALGERLALLGGYTDKLIF.

This clone qualifies as medium-sized. This chain connects TRDV2 to TRDJ1; 7 positions match TRDD3. The CDR3 length is 16 residues. Germline assignment: CDR1 GEAIGNYY and CDR2 EKD. V dropped 1 base and J dropped 0; count of bases not matched to a gene: 7. CDR3 sequence (DNA): TGTGCCTGTGACACGAAGGGATACCCCCACACCGATAAACTCATCTTT. Translating it yields CACDTKGYPHTDKLIF.

This clone was picked up one time. One junction end does not reproduce the germline sequence, and a read error may be involved. The chain carries TRDV1 and TRDJ1; 9 bases agree with TRDD3. CDR1 TSWWSYY and CDR2 QGS come from the germline V gene. CDR3 length: 14 amino acids. CDR3 region: CALGEGGYTDKHIF. The CDR3 DNA sequence: TGTGCTCTTGGGGAAGGGGGATACACCGATAAACACATCTTT.

This clone has just a few counts. A much larger clone lies a single base off, so this may be a read error. Distinct nucleotide sequences in the sample also encode this CDR3. The chain recombines TRDV2 with TRDJ1, with 8 bases lining up with TRDD3. From germline, CDR1 is GEAIGNYY and CDR2 EKD. The CDR3 contains 17 residues. The CDR3 loop reads CACALGDLLPYTDKLIF. DNA for the CDR3: TGTGCCTGTGCTCTGGGGGACCTGCTACCATACACCGATAAACTCATCTTC.